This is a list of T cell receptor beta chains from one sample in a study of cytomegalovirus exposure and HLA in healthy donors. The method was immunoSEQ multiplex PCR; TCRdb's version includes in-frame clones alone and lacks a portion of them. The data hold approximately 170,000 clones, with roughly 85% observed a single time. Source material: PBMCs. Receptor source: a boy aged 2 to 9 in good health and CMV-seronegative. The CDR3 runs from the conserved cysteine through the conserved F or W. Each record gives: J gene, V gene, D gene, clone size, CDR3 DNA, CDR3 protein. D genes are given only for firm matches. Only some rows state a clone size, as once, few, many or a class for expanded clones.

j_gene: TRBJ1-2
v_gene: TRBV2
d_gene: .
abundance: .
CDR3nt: TGTGCCAGCAGTGAGGCGGGGGTGGACTATGGCTACACCTTC
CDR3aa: CASSEAGVDYGYTF

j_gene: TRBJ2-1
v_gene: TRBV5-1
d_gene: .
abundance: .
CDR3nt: TGCGCCAGCAGCTTGGGCAACCCTCGAGGGCCTAAGAATGAGCAGTTCTTC
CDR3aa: CASSLGNPRGPKNEQFF

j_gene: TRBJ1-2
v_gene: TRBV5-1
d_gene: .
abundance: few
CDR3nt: TGCGCCAGCAGCTTGGGGGGGGAATGGTATGGCTACACCTTC
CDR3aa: CASSLGGEWYGYTF

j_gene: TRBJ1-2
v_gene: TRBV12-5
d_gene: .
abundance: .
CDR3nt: TGTGCTAGTGGTCGACAGGCCGATGGTGGCTACACCTTC
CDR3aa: CASGRQADGGYTF

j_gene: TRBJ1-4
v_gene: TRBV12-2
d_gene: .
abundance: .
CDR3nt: TGTGCAAGTCGCTTATCTTTCGGGGTCCATAATGAAAAACTGTTTTTT
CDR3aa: CASRLSFGVHNEKLFF

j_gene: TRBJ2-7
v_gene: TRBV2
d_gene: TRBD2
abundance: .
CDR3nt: TGTGCCAGCACTAGACTAGCCCCAGGCGAGCAGTACTTC
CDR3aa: CASTRLAPGEQYF

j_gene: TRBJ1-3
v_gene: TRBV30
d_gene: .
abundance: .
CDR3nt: TGTGCCTGGAGTCGGACAGCCCTGCCTGGAAACACCATATATTTT
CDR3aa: CAWSRTALPGNTIYF

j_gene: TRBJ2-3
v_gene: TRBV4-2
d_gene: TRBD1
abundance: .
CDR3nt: TGTGCCAGCAGCCCCGAAAGAGGGACAGGGTGGGATACGCAGTATTTT
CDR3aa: CASSPERGTGWDTQYF

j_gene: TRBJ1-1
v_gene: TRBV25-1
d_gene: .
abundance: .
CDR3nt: TGTGCCAGCAGCCAGAGGGGGATGTACACTGAAGCTTTCTTT
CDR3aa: CASSQRGMYTEAFF

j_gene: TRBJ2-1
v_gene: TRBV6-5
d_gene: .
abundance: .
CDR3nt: TGTGCCAGCAGTTATGGCCAGTTCAATGAGCAGTTCTTC
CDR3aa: CASSYGQFNEQFF

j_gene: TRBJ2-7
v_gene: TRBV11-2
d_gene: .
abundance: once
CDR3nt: TGTGCCAGCAGCCAAGGGCTCGACAGTTCCTACGAGCAGTACTTC
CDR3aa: CASSQGLDSSYEQYF

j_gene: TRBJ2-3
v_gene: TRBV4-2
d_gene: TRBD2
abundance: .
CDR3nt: TGTGCCAGCAGCCAGAAAGCGGGGAGGCCCCTAGATACGCAGTATTTT
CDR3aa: CASSQKAGRPLDTQYF

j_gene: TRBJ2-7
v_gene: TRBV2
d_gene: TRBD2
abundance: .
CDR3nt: TGTGCCAGCATAAGTTGGACTAGCGGGATGATCTCCTACGAGCAGTACTTC
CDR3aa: CASISWTSGMISYEQYF

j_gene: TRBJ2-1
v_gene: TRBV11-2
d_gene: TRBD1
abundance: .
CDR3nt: TGTGCCAGCAGTCACTCCGGGACAGGGCTTTACAATGAGCAGTTCTTC
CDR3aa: CASSHSGTGLYNEQFF

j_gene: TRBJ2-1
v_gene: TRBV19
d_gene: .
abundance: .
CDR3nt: TGTGCCAGTAGTCGGGGGAATGAGCAGTTCTTC
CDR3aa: CASSRGNEQFF

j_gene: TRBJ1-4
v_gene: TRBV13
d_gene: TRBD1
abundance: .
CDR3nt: TGTGCCAGCAGCTCCGCCGGACAGGGTAATGAAAAACTGTTTTTT
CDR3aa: CASSSAGQGNEKLFF

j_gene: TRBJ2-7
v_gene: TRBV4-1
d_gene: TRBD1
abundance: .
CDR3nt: TGCGCCAGCAGCCAAACACCGGGACAGGGATTGAACGAGCAGTACTTC
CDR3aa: CASSQTPGQGLNEQYF

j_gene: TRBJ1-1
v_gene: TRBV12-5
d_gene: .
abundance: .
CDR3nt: TGTGCTAGTGGTACCGTGCAGGGAATGAACACTGAAGCTTTCTTT
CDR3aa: CASGTVQGMNTEAFF

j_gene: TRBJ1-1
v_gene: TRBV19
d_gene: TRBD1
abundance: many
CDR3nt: TGTGCCAGTAGGAGGGACAGGGATGTTGATACTGAAGCTTTCTTT
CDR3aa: CASRRDRDVDTEAFF

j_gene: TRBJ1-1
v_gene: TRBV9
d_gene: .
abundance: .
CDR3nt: TGTGCCAGCACTATAGACCCAGGATTGAACACTGAAGCTTTCTTT
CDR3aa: CASTIDPGLNTEAFF

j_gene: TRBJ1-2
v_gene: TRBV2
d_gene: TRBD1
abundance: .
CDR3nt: TGTGCCAGCAGTGGGGATTTACAGGGGGCTAGCGGCTACACCTTC
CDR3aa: CASSGDLQGASGYTF

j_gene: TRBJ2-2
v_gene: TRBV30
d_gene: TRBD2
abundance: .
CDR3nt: TGTGCCTGGAGTTCCACGGGACTAGCGGGAGGGGGGGGGCTGTTTTTT
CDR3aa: CAWSSTGLAGGGGLFF

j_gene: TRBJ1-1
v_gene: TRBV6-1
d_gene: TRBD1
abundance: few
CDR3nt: TGTGCCAGCAGTGGAGACAGGGGCACTGAAGCTTTCTTT
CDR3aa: CASSGDRGTEAFF

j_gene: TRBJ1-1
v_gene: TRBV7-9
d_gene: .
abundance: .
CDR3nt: TGTGCCAGCAGCACAGGGTTGAACACTGAAGCTTTCTTT
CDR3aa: CASSTGLNTEAFF

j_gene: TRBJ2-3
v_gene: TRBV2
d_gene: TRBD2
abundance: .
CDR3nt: TGTGCCAGCAGCCCCCTAGCGGGTGCAGATACGCAGTATTTT
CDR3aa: CASSPLAGADTQYF

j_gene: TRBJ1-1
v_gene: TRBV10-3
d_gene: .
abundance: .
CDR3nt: TGTGCCATCATGGCAGGGGCGGACGGCATGAACACTGAAGCTTTCTTT
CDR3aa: CAIMAGADGMNTEAFF

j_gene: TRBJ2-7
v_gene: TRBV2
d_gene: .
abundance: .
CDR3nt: TGTGCCAGCGGGGGACTTTCCTACGAGCAGTACTTC
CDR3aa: CASGGLSYEQYF

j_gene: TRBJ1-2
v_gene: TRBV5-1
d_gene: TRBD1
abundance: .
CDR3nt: TGCGCCAGCAGCTTGGCCCCCGGACAGGGGTTCGGCTACACCTTC
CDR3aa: CASSLAPGQGFGYTF

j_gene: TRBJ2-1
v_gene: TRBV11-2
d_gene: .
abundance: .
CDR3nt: TGTGCCAGCTTGTCTTACAGGGACAATGAGCAGTTCTTC
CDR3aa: CASLSYRDNEQFF

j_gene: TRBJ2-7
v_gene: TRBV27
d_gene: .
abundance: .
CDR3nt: TGTGCCAGCAGTGGCAGGCCCTCCTACGAGCAGTACTTC
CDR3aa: CASSGRPSYEQYF

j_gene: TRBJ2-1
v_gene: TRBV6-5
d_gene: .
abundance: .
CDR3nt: TGTGCCAGCAGTTACGCCCGCGGGGCCAATGAGCAGTTCTTC
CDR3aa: CASSYARGANEQFF

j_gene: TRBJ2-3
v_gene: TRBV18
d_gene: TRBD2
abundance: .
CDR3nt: TGTGCCAGCTCACCTCTACTAGCGGGGGACACAGATACGCAGTATTTT
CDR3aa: CASSPLLAGDTDTQYF

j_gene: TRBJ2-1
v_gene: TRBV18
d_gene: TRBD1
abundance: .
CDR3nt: TGTGCCAGCTCACCACAGCCCGGACAGGGGGCCTACAATGAGCAGTTCTTC
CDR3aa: CASSPQPGQGAYNEQFF

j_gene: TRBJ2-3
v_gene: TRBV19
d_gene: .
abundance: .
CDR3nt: TGTGCCAGTACCACGACGACGGGATCCTACACAGATACGCAGTATTTT
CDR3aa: CASTTTTGSYTDTQYF

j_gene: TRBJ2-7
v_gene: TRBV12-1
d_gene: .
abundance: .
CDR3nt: TGTGCCAGCAGCTCCGTCGACTGGTGGACCTACGAGCAGTACTTC
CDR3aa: CASSSVDWWTYEQYF

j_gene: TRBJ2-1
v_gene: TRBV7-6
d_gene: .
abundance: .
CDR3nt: TGTGCCAGCAGCTTAGGGGCGGGAAGCTCCTACAATGAGCAGTTCTTC
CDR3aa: CASSLGAGSSYNEQFF

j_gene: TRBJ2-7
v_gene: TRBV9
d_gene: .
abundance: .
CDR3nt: TGTGCCAGCAGTACGGGGCCAGGGGACCACGAGCAGTACTTC
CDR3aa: CASSTGPGDHEQYF

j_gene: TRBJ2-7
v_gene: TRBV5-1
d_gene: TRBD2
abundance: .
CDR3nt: TGCGCCAGCTCACCTCCAATCATCCGGGACGCCGGACTAGCGGGAGTCTACGAGCAGTACTTC
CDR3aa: CASSPPIIRDAGLAGVYEQYF

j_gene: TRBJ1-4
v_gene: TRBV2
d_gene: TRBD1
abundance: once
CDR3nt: TGTGCCAGCAGTGAAATGGGACAGTCTAATGAAAAACTGTTTTTT
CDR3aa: CASSEMGQSNEKLFF

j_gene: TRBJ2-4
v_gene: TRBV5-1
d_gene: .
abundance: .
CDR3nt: TGCGCCAGCAGCTTGCGACTAGAGGCCAAAAACATTCAGTACTTC
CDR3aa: CASSLRLEAKNIQYF

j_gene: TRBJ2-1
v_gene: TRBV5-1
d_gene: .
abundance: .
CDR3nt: TGCGCCAGCAGTGAGCGGAGAGCCTACAATGAGCAGTTCTTC
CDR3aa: CASSERRAYNEQFF

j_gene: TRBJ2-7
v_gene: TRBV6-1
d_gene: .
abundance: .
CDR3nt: TGTGCCAGCAGTGAATCCAGGGGAGCCCACGAGCAGTACTTC
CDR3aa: CASSESRGAHEQYF

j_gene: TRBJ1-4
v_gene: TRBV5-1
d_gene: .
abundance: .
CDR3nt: TGCGCCAGCAGCCTGACAGCGAGGAATGAAAAACTGTTTTTT
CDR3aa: CASSLTARNEKLFF

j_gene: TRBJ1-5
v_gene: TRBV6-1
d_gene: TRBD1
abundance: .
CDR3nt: TGTGCCAGCAGGGGACAGCTTAGCAATCAGCCCCAGCATTTT
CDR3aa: CASRGQLSNQPQHF

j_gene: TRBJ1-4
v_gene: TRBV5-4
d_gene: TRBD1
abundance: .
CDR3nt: TGTGCCAGCAGCTCATCCGGGACAGGGAGGGGAAAACTGTTTTTT
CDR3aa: CASSSSGTGRGKLFF

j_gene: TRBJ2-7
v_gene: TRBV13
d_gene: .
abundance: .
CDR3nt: TGTGCCAGCAGCCGGGGGACAGACCCCTACGAGCAGTACTTC
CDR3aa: CASSRGTDPYEQYF

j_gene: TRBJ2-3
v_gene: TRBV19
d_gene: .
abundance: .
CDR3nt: TGTGCCAGTAGAGAGACGGGTGGTCCAGATACGCAGTATTTT
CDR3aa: CASRETGGPDTQYF